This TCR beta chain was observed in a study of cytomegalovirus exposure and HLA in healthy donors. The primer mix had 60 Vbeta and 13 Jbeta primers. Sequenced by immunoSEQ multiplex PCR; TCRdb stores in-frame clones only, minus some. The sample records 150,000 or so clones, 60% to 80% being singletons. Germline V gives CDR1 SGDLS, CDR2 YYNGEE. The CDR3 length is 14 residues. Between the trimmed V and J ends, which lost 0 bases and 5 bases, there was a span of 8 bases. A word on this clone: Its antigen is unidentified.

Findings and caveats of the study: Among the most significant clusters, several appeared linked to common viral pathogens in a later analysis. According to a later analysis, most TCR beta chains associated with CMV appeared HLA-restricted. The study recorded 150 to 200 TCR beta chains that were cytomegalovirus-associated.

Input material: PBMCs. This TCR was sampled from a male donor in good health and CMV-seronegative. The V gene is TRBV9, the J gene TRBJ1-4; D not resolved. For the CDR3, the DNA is TGTGCCAGCAGCGTAGGTATGAGGAATGAAAAACTGTTTTTT. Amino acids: CASSVGMRNEKLFF.